These 6 T cell receptor beta chains were all obtained from the same sample, sequenced in a study of blood T cell repertoires in COVID-19. Using immunoSEQ multiplex PCR, the repertoire was profiled, and TCRdb retains in-frame clones only, with some absent. Among 200,000 to 250,000 clones listed, roughly 77% were seen once. Sequencing was performed on PBMCs or T cells enriched from blood (not recorded which). These receptors originate from a man aged 35 to 55 who had recovered from COVID-19.

The V gene is TRBV29-1, the J gene TRBJ1-1; 9 nucleotides align to TRBD1. With 7 bases clipped from V and 4 bases from J, the junction kept 7 bases outside the gene matches. Per germline, CDR1 SQVTM and CDR2 ANQGSEA. This CDR3 has 13 residues. CDR3 DNA sequence: TGCAGCGGCCGCGAGACAGGGGGCACTGAAGCTTTCTTT. This encodes CSGRETGGTEAFF.

V is TRBV5-4 and J is TRBJ1-6, with 8 bases lining up with TRBD1. After removal of 4 bases from V and 9 bases from J, the junction contained 9 bases not matched to a gene. The germline CDR1 and CDR2 sequences are SGHNT and YYREEE (reference sequence). CDR3 length: 15 residues. The CDR3 coding sequence is TGTGCCAGCAGCCTCGGACAGGGCAACTCTTCACCCCTCCACTTT. Translated, it gives CASSLGQGNSSPLHF.

The chain uses TRBV6-2 or TRBV6-3 and TRBJ2-1, with 8 bases lining up with TRBD1. Germline loops: CDR1 MNHEY, CDR2 SVGEGT. This CDR3 contains 16 residues. J was trimmed by 5 bases and V by 6 bases; bases with no gene match: 12. CDR3 nucleotides: TGTGCCAGCAGCCTTATAAGACAGGGGTTAAACAATGAGCAGTTCTTC. It encodes CASSLIRQGLNNEQFF.

CDR3 loop: CASSLWGLGNNEQFF. CDR3 nucleotide sequence: TGTGCCAGCAGCTTATGGGGACTAGGTAACAATGAGCAGTTCTTC. The chain combines TRBV11-2 with TRBJ2-1, with 8 bases identical to TRBD2. This CDR3 has 15 amino acids. Germline loops: CDR1 SGHAT, CDR2 FQNNGV. Unmatched junction bases numbered 5, after V lost 2 bases and J lost 5 bases. The full variable domain, rest sourced from reference TRBV11-2 and TRBJ2-1, is EAGVAQSPRYKIIEKRQSVAFWCNPISGHATLYWYQQILGQGPKLLIQFQNNGVVDDSQLPKDRFSAERLKGVDSTLKIQPAKLEDSAVYLCASSLWGLGNNEQFFGPGTRLTVL.

This chain links TRBV19 with TRBJ2-3, with TRBD2 matching over 8 bases. Trimming removed 4 bases from V and 5 bases from J; junction bases left unmatched: 5. The germline V gene encodes CDR1 LNHDA and CDR2 SQIVND (reference sequence). This CDR3 is 14 amino acids long. In DNA form, the CDR3 reads TGTGCCAGTAGTAATAGCGGGGTTGGAGATACGCAGTATTTT. Translating it yields CASSNSGVGDTQYF.

This clone showed up just a few times. V is TRBV3-1 (or the pseudogene TRBV3-2) and J is TRBJ2-2; possible D gene TRBD2, 5 bases. The CDR3 runs to 12 residues. V lost 5 bases and J 5 bases, leaving 6 bases between the germline ends. From germline, CDR1 is LGHDT and CDR2 YNNKEL (reference sequence). The CDR3 is CASSGLTGELFF. DNA of the CDR3: TGTGCCAGCAGCGGACTGACCGGGGAGCTGTTTTTT.